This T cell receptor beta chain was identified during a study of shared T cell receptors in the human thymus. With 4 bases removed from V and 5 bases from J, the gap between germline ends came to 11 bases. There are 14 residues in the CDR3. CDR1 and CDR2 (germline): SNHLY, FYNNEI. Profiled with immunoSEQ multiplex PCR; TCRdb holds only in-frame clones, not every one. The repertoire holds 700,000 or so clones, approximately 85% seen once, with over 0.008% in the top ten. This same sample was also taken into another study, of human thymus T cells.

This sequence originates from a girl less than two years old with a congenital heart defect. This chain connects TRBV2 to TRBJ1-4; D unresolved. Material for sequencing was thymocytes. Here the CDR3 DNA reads TGTGCCAGCAGTGTGGCAGCGTGGAATGAAAAACTGTTTTTT. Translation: CASSVAAWNEKLFF. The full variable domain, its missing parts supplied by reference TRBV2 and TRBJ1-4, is EPEVTQTPSHQVTQMGQEVILRCVPISNHLYFYWYRQILGQKVEFLVSFYNNEISEKSEIFDDQFSVERPDGSNFTLKIRSTKLEDSAMYFCASSVAAWNEKLFFGSGTQLSVL.